The sequence of this TCR beta chain was determined in a study of cytomegalovirus exposure and HLA in healthy donors. PCR used 60 Vbeta primers and 13 Jbeta primers. Only in-frame clones appear in the TCRdb table, and some are missing; sequencing was by immunoSEQ multiplex PCR. The sample carries about 130,000 clones, 55% to 75% recorded once. V lost 6 bases to trimming and J lost 0 bases; unmatched junction nucleotides: 7. Germline V gives CDR1 LNHDA, CDR2 SQIVND (reference sequence). There are 16 residues in the CDR3. Comments on this clone: No antigen is known for it.

Study results and caveats: Researchers reported in a later analysis that common viral pathogens appeared linked to several top clusters.

The specimen sequenced was PBMCs. This TCR derives from a man in his fifties or sixties in good health and CMV-seropositive. This rearrangement joins TRBV19 to TRBJ1-4; 7 nucleotides align to TRBD1. CDR3 in DNA: TGTGCCAGTAGCAAGGTTCAGGGGGCAACTAATGAAAAACTGTTTTTT. It is translated as CASSKVQGATNEKLFF. The whole variable domain, filled in from reference TRBV19 and TRBJ1-4, reads DGGITQSPKYLFRKEGQNVTLSCEQNLNHDAMYWYRQDPGQGLRLIYYSQIVNDFQKGDIAEGYSVSREKKESFPLTVTSAQKNPTAFYLCASSKVQGATNEKLFFGSGTQLSVL.